The rows below give T cell receptor beta chains drawn from one sample of a study of T-cell reconstitution after alpha-beta-depleted transplantation in children. MiXCR was run by TCRdb on the PCR reads, yielding one entry per CDR3 protein. The sample has roughly 500,000 distinct CDR3 sequences; 30% to 35% are singletons. The input for sequencing was PBMCs from the stem cell graft donor, taken from the stem cell graft. These receptor sequences come from a human donor who donated a stem cell graft to a child with aplastic anemia. Each CDR3 is given with its conserved first and last residue. The order of the fields is clone size, J gene, D gene, V gene, CDR3 DNA, CDR3 protein. A D gene is named only where the DNA matches it firmly. Rows give clone size only sometimes, using once, few, many, or a class for an expanded clone.

clone_size: NA; j_call: TRBJ2-1; d_call: NA; v_call: TRBV18; cdr3_nt: TGTGCCAGCTCGCGTGGGCCTCTGGGAGACCCCTACAATGAGCAGTTCTTC; cdr3_aa: CASSRGPLGDPYNEQFF
clone_size: NA; j_call: TRBJ2-7; d_call: NA; v_call: TRBV29-1; cdr3_nt: TGCAGCGTTGTTTCACTTCCTTACGAGCAGTACTTC; cdr3_aa: CSVVSLPYEQYF
clone_size: NA; j_call: TRBJ2-2; d_call: NA; v_call: TRBV12-3/TRBV12-4; cdr3_nt: TGTGCCAGCAGTTTTAAGCGTGGCACCGGGGAGCTGTTTTTT; cdr3_aa: CASSFKRGTGELFF
clone_size: few; j_call: TRBJ2-1; d_call: TRBD2; v_call: TRBV29-1; cdr3_nt: TGCAGCGTTGTCGGGACTAGCGGGAGAAATGAGCAGTTCTTC; cdr3_aa: CSVVGTSGRNEQFF
clone_size: NA; j_call: TRBJ1-5; d_call: NA; v_call: TRBV4-3; cdr3_nt: TGCGCCAGCAGCCAAGATCGCGGGCCGAGCAATCAGCCCCAGCATTTT; cdr3_aa: CASSQDRGPSNQPQHF
clone_size: NA; j_call: TRBJ2-7; d_call: NA; v_call: TRBV6-1; cdr3_nt: TGTGCCAGCAGTGAGGGCGGGGTCCCGACCTACGAGCAGTACTTC; cdr3_aa: CASSEGGVPTYEQYF
clone_size: few; j_call: TRBJ1-1; d_call: NA; v_call: TRBV18; cdr3_nt: TGTGCCAGCTCACTTCTTAGCCGGGGCATGATGAACACTGAAGCTTTCTTT; cdr3_aa: CASSLLSRGMMNTEAFF
clone_size: NA; j_call: TRBJ1-5; d_call: NA; v_call: TRBV3-1; cdr3_nt: TGTGCCAGCAGCCAAGCGGCGGGGGCCAATCAGCCCCAGCATTTT; cdr3_aa: CASSQAAGANQPQHF
clone_size: few; j_call: TRBJ1-1; d_call: NA; v_call: TRBV29-1; cdr3_nt: TGCAGCGCTGATCCCGGGCAGACGGCCACTGAAGCTTTCTTT; cdr3_aa: CSADPGQTATEAFF
clone_size: NA; j_call: TRBJ2-7; d_call: TRBD1; v_call: TRBV5-1; cdr3_nt: TGCGCCAGCAGCCAGGGACAGATCTCCTACGAGCAGTACTTC; cdr3_aa: CASSQGQISYEQYF
clone_size: NA; j_call: TRBJ1-6; d_call: NA; v_call: TRBV18; cdr3_nt: TGTGCCAGCTCGGTTAAGACAGGAATTGATTCACCCCTCCACTTT; cdr3_aa: CASSVKTGIDSPLHF
clone_size: many; j_call: TRBJ1-5; d_call: NA; v_call: TRBV28; cdr3_nt: TGTGCCAGCATAGAGGGGGGACACCTTTATCAGCCCCAGCATTTT; cdr3_aa: CASIEGGHLYQPQHF
clone_size: NA; j_call: TRBJ1-1; d_call: NA; v_call: TRBV12-3/TRBV12-4; cdr3_nt: TGTGCCAGCAGCTCAACGGGGCCGCACACTGAAGCTTTCTTT; cdr3_aa: CASSSTGPHTEAFF
clone_size: NA; j_call: TRBJ2-7; d_call: NA; v_call: TRBV5-6; cdr3_nt: TGTGCCAGCAGCCATGGCCCAGGGCAGTCCTACGAGCAGTACTTC; cdr3_aa: CASSHGPGQSYEQYF
clone_size: NA; j_call: TRBJ2-1; d_call: NA; v_call: TRBV7-3; cdr3_nt: TGTGCCAGCAGCTCTTTACTAGTCAATGAGCAGTTCTTC; cdr3_aa: CASSSLLVNEQFF
clone_size: NA; j_call: TRBJ1-1; d_call: NA; v_call: TRBV7-2; cdr3_nt: TGTGCCAGCAGCTTAGGACAGGCCCGAATGGACACTGAAGCTTTCTTT; cdr3_aa: CASSLGQARMDTEAFF
clone_size: once; j_call: TRBJ1-1; d_call: TRBD1; v_call: TRBV7-9; cdr3_nt: TGTGCCAGCAGCCCACGATTCGGGACAGATATCCAGGAGGCTTTCTTT; cdr3_aa: CASSPRFGTDIQEAFF
clone_size: NA; j_call: TRBJ2-3; d_call: TRBD2; v_call: TRBV7-2; cdr3_nt: TGTGCCAGCAGCATGACTAGCGGGACAGATACGCAGTATTTT; cdr3_aa: CASSMTSGTDTQYF
clone_size: NA; j_call: TRBJ2-1; d_call: TRBD2; v_call: TRBV4-2; cdr3_nt: TGTGCCAGCAGCCTGACTAGCGGAGCCCCGGGGTCCTACAATGAGCAGTTCTTC; cdr3_aa: CASSLTSGAPGSYNEQFF
clone_size: few; j_call: TRBJ2-3; d_call: TRBD1; v_call: TRBV7-2; cdr3_nt: TGTGCCAGCAGCTCGTTCGACAGGGTTGCAGATACGCAGTATTTT; cdr3_aa: CASSSFDRVADTQYF
clone_size: few; j_call: TRBJ2-1; d_call: TRBD1; v_call: TRBV7-9; cdr3_nt: TGTGCCACCGTCCAGGGGGCTGGAGAGCAGTTCTTC; cdr3_aa: CATVQGAGEQFF